This record concerns one T cell receptor beta chain sequence. What it binds is not known. This sample was included in a study of T cell responses to AZD1222 COVID-19 vaccine. Study observations and caveats: The reported proportion of spike-specific TCRs targeting unmutated variant regions was nearly half. When two AZD1222 doses had been given, Spike-specific TCR breadth and depth rose.

Data came from immunoSEQ multiplex PCR; TCRdb stores just in-frame clones and leaves some out. This sample has 130,000 to 150,000 clones, with roughly 88% found just once. Trimming removed 4 bases from V and 4 bases from J; junction bases left unmatched: 10. The V gene's germline CDR1 is LGHNA and CDR2 YNFKEQ. The CDR3 length is 16 residues. The sample consisted of peripheral blood, taken on day 0 of AZD1222 vaccination. This chain uses TRBV4-2 with TRBJ1-2; 9 bases fit TRBD1. The receptor comes from an adult in good health. CDR3 nucleotide sequence: TGTGCCAGCAGCCTCTTCGATACAGGGGGCATCTATGGCTACACCTTC. Its protein product is CASSLFDTGGIYGYTF.